This TCR beta chain was sequenced in a study of blood T cell repertoires in COVID-19. Authors' data handling: Amplification with reference gene primers provided the estimates of nucleated cell counts. Profiled with immunoSEQ multiplex PCR; TCRdb holds only in-frame clones, not every one. The DNA was the basis for D and trimming; V, J and clone size are from that table. Of 160,000 or so clones in the sample, about 80% are singletons; the top ten hold under 0.75%. This CDR3 has 16 amino acids. Germline CDR1 is LNHDA and CDR2 is SQIVND (reference sequence). Trimming at V came to 3 bases and at J to 2 bases, leaving 7 bases not matched to a gene.

The chain couples TRBV19 to TRBJ2-3; the match to TRBD2 covers 8 bases. Sequenced material: peripheral blood. The origin of this receptor is a man aged 60 to 69 with acute or convalescent COVID-19. The CDR3 protein is CASSMSGSGNTDTQYF. The DNA of the CDR3 is TGTGCCAGTAGTATGTCGGGTAGCGGGAACACAGATACGCAGTATTTT.